These 15 T cell receptor beta chains came from one sample sequenced in a study of blood T cell repertoires in COVID-19. Generated by immunoSEQ multiplex PCR, the TCRdb table keeps only in-frame clones and is missing some. The sample records approximately 28,000 clones, about two thirds being singletons. The specimen was peripheral blood. All receptors come from a boy younger than 10 with active or convalescent COVID-19.

A few counts support this clone. The chain employs TRBV19 and TRBJ1-2, with D maybe TRBD1 (6 bases). Trimming took 3 bases from V and 7 from J, leaving 12 bases between them. The CDR3 has 13 residues. Germline loops: CDR1 LNHDA, CDR2 SQIVND (reference sequence). The DNA for the CDR3 is TGTGCCAGTAGTATGTCAGGGGTACGTGGCTACACCTTC. It translates to CASSMSGVRGYTF.

CDR3 amino acids: CASSVQQGRNTEAFF. In DNA, the CDR3 is TGTGCCAGCAGTGTCCAGCAGGGTCGGAACACTGAAGCTTTCTTT. The chain recombines TRBV27 with TRBJ1-1, with D perhaps TRBD1 (5 bases). The CDR3 runs 15 residues. V was clipped by 5 bases and J by 1 base, with 14 bases between them. CDR1 and CDR2 from the germline V gene are MNHEY and SMNVEV (reference sequence).

The V call is TRBV6-2 or TRBV6-3, the J call TRBJ2-5; D is unresolved. CDR1 and CDR2 (germline): MNHEY, SVGEGT. The CDR3 covers 12 residues. The V gene lost 6 bases and the J gene lost 7 bases, with 12 bases spanning the gap. The CDR3 DNA sequence: TGTGCCAGCAGCCCCACCAGAGGGACCCAGTACTTC. Its translation is CASSPTRGTQYF.

The gene calls are TRBV28 and TRBJ1-6; possible D gene TRBD1, 6 bases. V lost 5 bases to trimming and J lost 8 bases, with 19 bases between them. CDR3 length: 16 residues. Per germline, CDR1 MDHEN and CDR2 SYDVKM. CDR3 protein: CASSARIRDTDSPLHF. DNA of the CDR3: TGTGCCAGCAGTGCACGTATCCGGGACACCGATTCACCCCTCCACTTT.

A few counts support this clone. J is TRBJ2-1 and V is TRBV28; a weak D match, TRBD2 (6 bases). This CDR3 comprises 16 residues. Germline V gives CDR1 MDHEN, CDR2 SYDVKM. V was shortened by 2 bases and J by 5 bases, with 16 bases between the two germline ends. The CDR3 is CASSLGALGTDNEQFF. CDR3 bases: TGTGCCAGCAGTTTAGGGGCTTTAGGGACTGACAATGAGCAGTTCTTC.

This clone was seen a handful of times. The chain carries TRBV7-8 and TRBJ2-3; 8 bases agree with TRBD2. The CDR3 loop spans 16 amino acids. V dropped 1 base and J dropped 0; count of bases not matched to a gene: 3. Germline values: CDR1 SGHVS, CDR2 FQNEAQ. Here the CDR3 reads CASSLVGGGSTDTQYF. The CDR3 nucleotides read TGTGCCAGCAGCTTAGTAGGCGGGGGGAGCACAGATACGCAGTATTTT.

This sequence joins TRBV27 and TRBJ1-2; 10 bases align to TRBD1. The V and J ends lost 0 bases and 8 bases, in that order; junction bases with no gene match: 9. This CDR3 spans 16 amino acids. Germline V gene lookup returns CDR1 MNHEY and CDR2 SMNVEV (reference sequence). CDR3 sequence (DNA): TGTGCCAGCAGTTTATCCACGGGACAGGGGTTATACGGCTACACCTTC. Its protein product is CASSLSTGQGLYGYTF.

The CDR3 coding sequence is TGTGCCTCATCAGGGGGCTATTCGAAGGGATCACCCCTCCACTTT. As protein: CASSGGYSKGSPLHF. The gene calls are TRBV19 and TRBJ1-6; 8 bases fit TRBD1. From germline, CDR1 is LNHDA and CDR2 SQIVND (reference sequence). Losses at the gene ends were 11 bases for V and 10 bases for J; bases not matched to a gene: 16. The CDR3 runs to 15 residues.

The chain has TRBV5-5 and TRBJ1-5; 9 bases fit TRBD1. After removal of 4 bases from V and 0 bases from J, the junction contained 5 bases not matched to a gene. Germline CDR1 reads SGHKS; CDR2 reads YYEKEE (reference sequence). CDR3 size: 16 residues. The CDR3 here is CASSRDRANSNQPQHF. In nucleotides, the CDR3 is TGTGCCAGCAGCCGGGACAGGGCGAATAGCAATCAGCCCCAGCATTTT. Drawing the rest from reference TRBV5-5 and TRBJ1-5, the complete variable domain is DAGVTQSPTHLIKTRGQQVTLRCSPISGHKSVSWYQQVLGQGPQFIFQYYEKEERGRGNFPDRFSARQFPNYSSELNVNALLLGDSALYLCASSRDRANSNQPQHFGDGTRLSIL.

This chain uses TRBV5-1 with TRBJ2-1, with D tentatively TRBD1 (6 bases). CDR3 length equals 16 residues. Germline CDR1 SGHRS, CDR2 YFSETQ. The V end was cut by 3 bases, the J end by 2 bases, with 15 bases between. The CDR3 loop is CASSSTGLETYNEQFF. Here the CDR3 DNA reads TGCGCCAGCAGCTCCACAGGGCTAGAGACCTACAATGAGCAGTTCTTC.

The rearrangement links TRBV7-2 to TRBJ2-1; 7 nucleotides agree with TRBD1. The CDR3 covers 15 residues. Per germline, CDR1 SGHTA and CDR2 FQGNSA. V lost 4 bases and J lost 3; bases outside the gene matches: 6. The CDR3 protein is CASSSSGTVYNEQFF. CDR3 nucleotide sequence: TGTGCCAGCAGCTCATCCGGGACAGTCTACAATGAGCAGTTCTTC. The whole variable domain, remainder taken from reference TRBV7-2 and TRBJ2-1, is GAGVSQSPSNKVTEKGKDVELRCDPISGHTALYWYRQSLGQGLEFLIYFQGNSAPDKSGLPSDRFSAERTGGSVSTLTIQRTQQEDSAVYLCASSSSGTVYNEQFFGPGTRLTVL.

This chain joins TRBV7-2 and TRBJ1-5; perhaps TRBD1 as D (6 bases). CDR3 length equals 13 residues. Germline V lookup: CDR1 SGHTA, CDR2 FQGNSA. V was clipped by 4 bases and J by 2 bases, with 6 bases between them. As DNA, the CDR3 is TGTGCCAGCAGCTACAGGGGCAATCAGCCCCAGCATTTT. The encoded protein is CASSYRGNQPQHF.

V usage is TRBV3-1 (or the pseudogene TRBV3-2) and J usage is TRBJ1-1; 7 nucleotides match TRBD1. Germline V gene data show CDR1 as LGHDT and CDR2 as YNNKEL (reference sequence). The CDR3 runs 16 residues. V trimming: 7 bases; J trimming: 0 bases; junction bases outside the gene matches: 11. The CDR3 loop reads CASTRGAGTVNTEAFF. The CDR3 coding sequence is TGTGCCAGCACCAGGGGGGCCGGGACGGTGAACACTGAAGCTTTCTTT.

The rearrangement links TRBV19 to TRBJ1-2, with no clear D. The germline V and J ends were trimmed by 5 bases and 4 bases, with 8 bases remaining between them. Germline V gene sequence: CDR1 LNHDA, CDR2 SQIVND (reference sequence). The CDR3 is 12 residues long. CDR3 sequence: CASSDTLYGYTF. The CDR3 region has the DNA TGTGCCAGTAGTGACACCCTCTATGGCTACACCTTC. Full variable domain (missing parts from reference TRBV19 and TRBJ1-2): DGGITQSPKYLFRKEGQNVTLSCEQNLNHDAMYWYRQDPGQGLRLIYYSQIVNDFQKGDIAEGYSVSREKKESFPLTVTSAQKNPTAFYLCASSDTLYGYTFGSGTRLTVV.

The chain is built from TRBV6-5 and TRBJ2-7, with 7 bases lining up with TRBD1. The V gene end was trimmed by 5 bases and the J gene end by 4 bases; junction bases not matched to a gene: 8. The CDR3 consists of 14 residues. Looked up from germline, CDR1 is MNHEY and CDR2 is SVGAGI. CDR3 sequence: CASSPRDSLYEQYF. CDR3 coding DNA: TGTGCCAGCAGTCCACGGGACAGCCTTTACGAGCAGTACTTC.